One and the same sample provided the 31 T cell receptor beta chains below, sequenced in a study of OX40 agonist ivuxolimab in advanced cancers. The protocol was immunoSEQ multiplex PCR, while the TCRdb copy is restricted to in-frame clones and leaves out a portion. The sample lists over 10,000 clones; 80% were seen once. Specimen: CD4+ or CD8+ T cells sorted from blood, collected in a trial of the OX40 agonist ivuxolimab. The receptors shown here come from an adult with an advanced solid tumor such as melanoma, head and neck, liver or kidney cancer.

This chain joins TRBV7-4 and TRBJ1-3, with a weak D call TRBD1 (5 bases). Germline V gene sequence: CDR1 SGHVT, CDR2 SQSDAQ. The length of the CDR3 is 15 residues. Deletions cut 5 bases from V and 4 bases from J, with 15 bases between. The CDR3 region is CASSPLQGEGNTIYF. CDR3 DNA sequence: TGTGCCAGCAGCCCCCTCCAGGGAGAGGGAAACACCATATATTTT.

This sequence joins TRBV5-4 and TRBJ2-1; D uncertain. The CDR3 consists of 13 residues. Germline V gene lookup returns CDR1 SGHNT and CDR2 YYREEE (reference sequence). Trimming stripped 0 bases from V and 4 bases from J, with 5 bases between. The DNA of the CDR3 is TGTGCCAGCAGCTTGGAGTTATACAATGAGCAGTTCTTC. Protein product: CASSLELYNEQFF.

V is TRBV9 and J is TRBJ2-5, with unresolved D. Trimming shortened V by 4 bases and J by 2 bases, and 12 bases separated the two germline ends. Germline assignment: CDR1 SGDLS and CDR2 YYNGEE. CDR3 size: 14 residues. CDR3 sequence (DNA): TGTGCCAGCAGCCCGTGGACCGATCAAGAGACCCAGTACTTC. Translating it yields CASSPWTDQETQYF.

This chain uses TRBV9 with TRBJ2-7, with 7 bases matching TRBD1. CDR1 is SGDLS and CDR2 is YYNGEE in the germline V gene. The ends lost 4 bases at V and 0 bases at J; junction bases unmatched: 7. CDR3 size: 15 residues. CDR3 residues: CASSPRQGVSYEQYF. The DNA of the CDR3 is TGTGCCAGCAGCCCCCGACAGGGTGTCTCCTACGAGCAGTACTTC.

The gene calls are TRBV19 and TRBJ2-3; 8 bases agree with TRBD2. The CDR3 extends over 12 amino acids. CDR1 and CDR2 (germline): LNHDA, SQIVND (reference sequence). Trimming took 1 base from V and 15 from J; bases not matched to a gene: 6. DNA for the CDR3: TGTGCCAGTAGTATAGGCGGGACTAGTTACTATTTT. This translates into CASSIGGTSYYF.

This sequence joins TRBV6-5 and TRBJ1-2; D unresolved. CDR1 and CDR2 (germline): MNHEY, SVGAGI. The CDR3 totals 15 residues. V lost 2 bases to trimming and J lost 4 bases, with 14 bases between them. The DNA of the CDR3 is TGTGCCAGCAGTTACCCAACCTTAACGGGCTATGGCTACACCTTC. It specifies CASSYPTLTGYGYTF.

The chain links TRBV27 to TRBJ2-6; the D gene could be TRBD1 or TRBD2 (5 bases each). CDR1 and CDR2 from the germline V gene are MNHEY and SMNVEV (reference sequence). This CDR3 spans 15 amino acids. The V end was cut by 3 bases, the J end by 0 bases, with 6 bases between. In DNA, the CDR3 is TGTGCCAGCAGTTTGGGGGTCTCTGGGGCCAACGTCCTGACTTTC. Residues: CASSLGVSGANVLTF.

The chain has TRBV9 and TRBJ2-3; a weak D match, TRBD1 (6 bases). Trimming stripped 0 bases from V and 6 bases from J, with 14 bases between. In germline, CDR1 is SGDLS, CDR2 YYNGEE. This CDR3 spans 15 amino acids. Written as DNA, the CDR3 is TGTGCCAGCAGCGTAGGCGGCAGGGGCCGTGATACGCAGTATTTT. It specifies CASSVGGRGRDTQYF.

V and J are TRBV23-1 and TRBJ1-4; unclear D gene. TRBV23-1 is an open reading frame, and its role is uncertain. This CDR3 is 17 amino acids long. Trimming cost V 0 bases and J 3 bases, with 14 bases left between them. The CDR3 is CASSQSKGLRANEKLFF. The CDR3 DNA is TGCGCCAGCAGTCAATCGAAGGGTCTTAGGGCTAATGAAAAACTGTTTTTT.

The rearrangement joins TRBV9 to TRBJ2-7; D might be TRBD1 or TRBD2, each matching 5 bases. Trimming pared 3 bases from V and 2 bases from J, leaving 15 bases between. The germline gives CDR1 SGDLS, CDR2 YYNGEE. CDR3 length: 15 residues. DNA of the CDR3: TGTGCCAGCAGCGAAACGGGGCTAGAAACCTACGAGCAGTACTTC. It is translated as CASSETGLETYEQYF.

By frequency in the sample, this clone is medium-sized (0.01 to 0.1%). The rearrangement joins TRBV9 to TRBJ2-7; no clear D. The germline V and J ends were trimmed by 0 bases and 2 bases, with 9 bases remaining between them. This CDR3 region has 14 residues. Germline assignment: CDR1 SGDLS and CDR2 YYNGEE. The CDR3 reads CASSVGVMAYEQYF. The CDR3 DNA is TGTGCCAGCAGCGTAGGGGTGATGGCCTACGAGCAGTACTTC.

This clone was picked up a small number of times. The chain carries TRBV7-9 and TRBJ1-1; the D gene is possibly TRBD1 (6 bases). V was shortened by 6 bases and J by 1 base, with 9 bases between the two germline ends. CDR1 is SEHNR and CDR2 is FQNEAQ in the germline V gene (reference sequence). CDR3 length equals 13 residues. Here the CDR3 DNA reads TGTGCCAGCAGACCAGGGGAGAACACTGAAGCTTTCTTT. It translates to CASRPGENTEAFF.

The chain employs TRBV7-8 and TRBJ2-2; 12 bases are shared with TRBD2. CDR1 is SGHVS, CDR2 FQNEAQ, per germline. The J segment lost 3 bases and the V segment lost 4 bases, leaving 3 bases of the junction unmatched. The CDR3 is made up of 16 amino acids. CDR3 bases: TGTGCCAGCAGCTACGGACTAGCGGGGTACACCGGGGAGCTGTTTTTT. Amino acid sequence: CASSYGLAGYTGELFF.

The chain carries TRBV6-5 and TRBJ1-5; D not resolved. The V gene's germline CDR1 is MNHEY and CDR2 SVGAGI. Trimming removed 6 bases from V and 0 bases from J, with 12 bases in between. The CDR3 consists of 15 residues. CDR3 sequence reads: CASSLDGYSNQPQHF. In DNA, the CDR3 is TGTGCCAGCAGCCTGGACGGATATAGCAATCAGCCCCAGCATTTT.

V usage is TRBV27 and J usage is TRBJ2-7, with a possible D match to TRBD2 (6 bases). This CDR3 is built from 13 residues. V was cut by 6 bases and J by 2 bases, with 11 bases left in between. Per germline, CDR1 MNHEY and CDR2 SMNVEV (reference sequence). CDR3 residues: CASSPGGAYEQYF. Written as DNA, the CDR3 is TGTGCCAGCAGCCCCGGAGGGGCCTACGAGCAGTACTTC.

The chain links TRBV27 to TRBJ2-3, with D possibly matching TRBD2 (6 bases). Trimming shortened V by 2 bases and J by 2 bases, and 14 bases separated the two germline ends. The CDR3 consists of 16 residues. Germline V gene lookup returns CDR1 MNHEY and CDR2 SMNVEV (reference sequence). This CDR3 is CASSLTAGTFTDTQYF. The CDR3 DNA sequence: TGTGCCAGCAGTTTAACGGCGGGGACCTTCACAGATACGCAGTATTTT.

The CDR3 coding sequence is TGTGCCAGTAGTATAGTCTCGGGGTTAGAGGGGAATGAGCAGTTCTTC. Its protein product is CASSIVSGLEGNEQFF. The chain is built from TRBV19 and TRBJ2-1; D may be TRBD1 or TRBD2 (5 bases each). Germline V gives CDR1 LNHDA, CDR2 SQIVND (reference sequence). V lost 1 base and J 7 bases, leaving 17 bases between the germline ends. The CDR3 runs to 16 residues.

The chain is built from TRBV29-1 and TRBJ1-1; D uncertain. Trimming pared 0 bases from V and 7 bases from J, leaving 3 bases between. The CDR3 is made up of 10 amino acids. Germline V gives CDR1 SQVTM, CDR2 ANQGSEA. CDR3 in amino acids: CSVEDNEAFF. CDR3 nucleotides: TGCAGCGTTGAAGACAATGAAGCTTTCTTT.

This chain joins TRBV14 and TRBJ2-1, with 9 bases lining up with TRBD1. After removal of 2 bases from V and 6 bases from J, the junction contained 5 bases not matched to a gene. Germline loops: CDR1 SGHDN, CDR2 FVKESK. This CDR3 spans 15 amino acids. The CDR3 is CASSQIGTGRNEQFF. The CDR3 DNA follows: TGTGCCAGCAGCCAAATTGGGACAGGGCGCAATGAGCAGTTCTTC.

This clone was seen once. V is TRBV27 and J is TRBJ2-1; 9 bases line up with TRBD1. The CDR3 contains 17 residues. Germline V CDR1 and CDR2: MNHEY, SMNVEV (reference sequence). V shed 6 bases and J 7 bases; nucleotides not matched to a gene: 16. CDR3 in amino acids: CASRFIDDRGDFNEQFF. CDR3 coding DNA: TGTGCCAGCAGATTTATCGACGACAGGGGGGATTTTAATGAGCAGTTCTTC.

The rearrangement uses TRBV6-9 and TRBJ2-5, with TRBD2 identical over 9 bases. Trimming at V came to 6 bases and at J to 4 bases, leaving 3 bases not matched to a gene. The CDR3 has 13 amino acids. Per germline, CDR1 MNHGY and CDR2 SVAAGI. The CDR3 coding sequence is TGTGCCAGCAGCTTAGCGGGAGCAGAGACCCAGTACTTC. Translating it yields CASSLAGAETQYF.

The V gene is TRBV9, the J gene TRBJ1-2, with D hard to call. The CDR3 spans 16 residues. From germline, CDR1 is SGDLS and CDR2 YYNGEE. Trimming left V 3 bases short and J 3 bases short, with 18 bases between. The CDR3 loop is CASSEDPRSWDYGYTF. CDR3 nucleotide sequence: TGTGCCAGCAGCGAAGACCCTAGGAGCTGGGACTATGGCTACACCTTC.

CDR3 sequence: CASSLWAGDTQYF. The DNA of the CDR3 is TGTGCCAGCAGCCTCTGGGCTGGGGATACGCAGTATTTT. The chain links TRBV27 to TRBJ2-3, with D hard to call. Germline CDR1 and CDR2: MNHEY and SMNVEV (reference sequence). Trimming stripped 6 bases from V and 6 bases from J, with 13 bases between. This CDR3 region has 13 residues.

This sequence joins TRBV6-5 and TRBJ2-7, with a possible D match to TRBD1 (6 bases). CDR1 and CDR2 (germline): MNHEY, SVGAGI. The V and J ends lost 7 bases and 5 bases respectively, with 12 bases between them. CDR3 size: 12 residues. The CDR3 spells CASTTGSDEQYF. The CDR3 DNA sequence: TGTGCCAGCACGACAGGTTCGGACGAGCAGTACTTC.

V gene TRBV5-1 combines with J gene TRBJ2-3; no definite D call. The CDR3 spans 14 residues. Germline-derived CDR1 and CDR2 are SGHRS and YFSETQ. The V end was cut by 1 base, the J end by 2 bases, with 8 bases between. CDR3 amino acids: CASSLRSDTDTQYF. The CDR3 nucleotides read TGCGCCAGCAGCTTGCGGTCAGACACAGATACGCAGTATTTT.

In regard to this clone: A junction boundary mismatches the germline segment, possibly from a read error. The chain links TRBV6-5 to TRBJ2-6; 8 bases map to TRBD2. The V gene's germline CDR1 is MNHEY and CDR2 SVGAGI. CDR3 length: 16 residues. DNA of the CDR3: TGTGCCCGCAGTTACTTCGGGGGGGCTGGGGCCAACGTCCTGACTTTC. Translating gives CARSYFGGAGANVLTF.

The chain joins TRBV27 to TRBJ2-7; D is uncertain. The CDR3 runs to 12 residues. Germline CDR1 reads MNHEY; CDR2 reads SMNVEV (reference sequence). The ends were cut back, 8 bases at V and 2 bases at J, with 10 bases in the middle. CDR3 in amino acids: CASGNGPYEQYF. The DNA for the CDR3 is TGTGCCAGCGGGAACGGCCCCTACGAGCAGTACTTC.

The rearrangement links TRBV11-3 to TRBJ2-2; D gene ambiguous. This CDR3 region has 14 residues. In germline, CDR1 is SGHNT, CDR2 YENEEA. V shed 5 bases and J shed 4 bases, with 11 bases lying between them. CDR3 amino acids: CASSARTTTGELFF. The CDR3, as DNA: TGTGCCAGCAGCGCCCGGACGACCACCGGGGAGCTGTTTTTT.

The chain recombines TRBV27 with TRBJ1-2; TRBD1 might be the D (6 bases). V shed 5 bases and J shed 4 bases, with 20 bases lying between them. In germline, CDR1 is MNHEY, CDR2 SMNVEV (reference sequence). This CDR3 contains 16 residues. The CDR3, as DNA: TGTGCCAGCAGTCAATTTACAGGGCGTCTAGCCTATGGCTACACCTTC. Translating it yields CASSQFTGRLAYGYTF.

The chain links TRBV2 to TRBJ1-1; 12 bases line up with TRBD1. This CDR3 region has 17 residues. Germline CDR1 is SNHLY and CDR2 is FYNNEI. Trimming took 2 bases from V and 4 from J; bases not matched to a gene: 8. Written as DNA, the CDR3 is TGTGCCAGCAGTGAAAGGGACAGGGGGCGGGTTGGCACTGAAGCTTTCTTT. Its translation is CASSERDRGRVGTEAFF.

J is TRBJ1-2 and V is TRBV7-9; weak D call: TRBD1 (6 bases). Germline values: CDR1 SEHNR, CDR2 FQNEAQ (reference sequence). The CDR3 is 14 residues long. V lost 1 base, J lost 2 bases, and 8 bases lay in between. The CDR3 DNA follows: TGTGCCAGCAGCTTAGGGACAGAGAACTATGGCTACACCTTC. This gives the protein CASSLGTENYGYTF.